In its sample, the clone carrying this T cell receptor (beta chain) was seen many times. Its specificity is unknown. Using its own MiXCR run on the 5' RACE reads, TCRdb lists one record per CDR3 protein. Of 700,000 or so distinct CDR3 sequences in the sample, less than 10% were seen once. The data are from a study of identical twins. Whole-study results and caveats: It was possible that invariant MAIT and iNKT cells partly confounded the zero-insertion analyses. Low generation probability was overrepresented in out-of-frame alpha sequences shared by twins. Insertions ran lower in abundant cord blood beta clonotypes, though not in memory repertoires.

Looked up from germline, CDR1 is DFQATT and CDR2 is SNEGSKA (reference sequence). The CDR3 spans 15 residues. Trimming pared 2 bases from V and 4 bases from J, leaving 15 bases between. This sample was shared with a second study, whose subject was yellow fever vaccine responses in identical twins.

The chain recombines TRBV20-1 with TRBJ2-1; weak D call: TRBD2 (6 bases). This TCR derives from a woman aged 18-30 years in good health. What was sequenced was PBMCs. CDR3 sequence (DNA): TGCAGTGCTAGAATAGTTAGCGGAGCATACAATGAGCAGTTCTTC. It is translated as CSARIVSGAYNEQFF.